This record covers a single T cell receptor beta chain. The antigen is not known. Data came from immunoSEQ multiplex PCR; TCRdb stores just in-frame clones and leaves some out. The sample holds approximately 35,000 clones, approximately 53% seen once. This CDR3 is 15 amino acids long. Germline CDR1 reads MGHRA; CDR2 reads YSYEKL. V shed 0 bases and J shed 0 bases, with 9 bases lying between them. Time point of the sample: week 5, during vaccination. The investigators gave 300 ug of mutant IDH1 20-mer peptide in each vaccine dose, together with topical imiquimod. The sample is drawn from a study of a mutant IDH1 vaccine in newly diagnosed glioma. Study-wide background: Vaccinations, eight in total, occurred in weeks 1, 3, 5, 7, 11, 15, 19, 23. Most had both radiotherapy and temozolomide beforehand; others had only one. Treated patients were roughly 62% male, roughly 40% female, mean age around 40 years.

Study conclusions and caveats: Top peripheral T cell clonotype shifts appeared unrelated to pseudoprogression.

This chain uses TRBV4-1 with TRBJ2-7; tentative D call: TRBD1 (5 bases). Here the sequenced sample was PBMCs, taken from a glioma patient whose treatment included an IDH1 peptide vaccine. The sequence was obtained from a woman under 30 with glioma. The CDR3 DNA is TGCGCCAGCAGCCAAGAAAGCGACAGCTCCTACGAGCAGTACTTC. Protein: CASSQESDSSYEQYF.